The subject of this entry is one TCR beta chain. This clone has more than one count but fewer than ten. It has no known antigen specificity. Base quality data are lacking; no much larger clone is found one base away. The goal of deep resolution MiSeq sequencing was a depth between 1 in 1 million and 1 in 200,000 T cells, and coverage averaged 10x per clonotype. TCR beta libraries were generated with the immunoSEQ hsTCRB Kit. Concerning the study's data processing: The data were analyzed with ImmunoSEQ Analyzer and ImmunoSEQ Data Assistant, and V, D and J gene assignments followed IMGT definitions. Clonality, which ranges from 0 to 1, was calculated by subtracting the normalized Shannon entropy of productive rearrangement frequencies from one. Only overrepresented clonotypes making up at least 0.05% of each patient's repertoire were included in the public clonotype analysis. About a dozen age-matched healthy donor repertoires from immuneACCESS served as clonality controls. TCRdb took over this immuneACCESS table, retaining in-frame rearrangements with V and J assigned. Such tables are incomplete; in checked studies, under half of the missing clones stem from an unresolved V gene, and the remainder is unexplained. V and J calls plus clone size are reproduced from that table; the DNA served to infer D and trimming. For this sample the table gives a few hundred thousand clones, of which about 80% were detected only once. Together, the top ten hold roughly 6.3% of the sample.

From the cysteine through the phenylalanine, the CDR3 covers 17 amino acids. Only the CDR3 part of the read is kept: 51 bases, read in frame from the first base. CDR1 and CDR2, looked up from the germline V gene, are SGDLS and YYNGEE. The V end gives up 3 bases and the J end 5 bases, leaving 10 bases in the junction not matched to a gene. The data stem from a study of cytotoxic CD8 clonotypes in ibrutinib-treated CLL listed by TCRdb under 2021. Notes on the research overall: The cohort was composed of about 10 relapsed/refractory and roughly 15 treatment-naive patients; IGHV unmutated status was identified in roughly 18 patients. Responses were partial in approximately 24 patients and complete in 2; after median about 5.5 years follow-up, about 14 stayed in remission and roughly twelve progressed. Samples averaged roughly 260,000 productive templates and more than 85,000 productive rearrangements. Cryopreserved peripheral blood mononuclear cells were obtained before treatment, at response, and at either sustained remission or disease progression. Response samples were obtained after a median of around 11 months of treatment, with a range of roughly 6 to 36 months. Longitudinal samples were available for about 30% of the roughly 90 trial participants. Findings and caveats that apply to the study as a whole: Clonality increased at ibrutinib response, stayed stable in sustained remission, and fell back toward baseline at progression. Lymph node repertoires were not examined, and the timing of sampling was not matched between patients in sustained remission and those whose disease progressed. Public clonotypes were rare and either shrank or stayed stable during treatment, and the rise in clonality at ibrutinib response reflected expansion of private clonotypes. At baseline, clonality was higher than in age-matched healthy donors and showed a strong correlation with circulating CD8+ T-cell counts.

Roughly 2 micrograms of genomic DNA were extracted from cryopreserved PBMCs for TCR beta library preparation. Longitudinal blood samples from CLL patients on ibrutinib monotherapy underwent high-throughput TCR beta sequencing. The patients took part in an open-label, single-center phase 2 trial of ibrutinib monotherapy. The receptor comes from a human donor with chronic lymphocytic leukemia. This receptor chain uses TRBV9 and TRBJ2-1; 11 bases in between match TRBD2. Specimen: PBMCs, collected before ibrutinib treatment. The nucleotide sequence reads TGTGCCAGCAGCGAACGAGCCGGGACTAGCGGAGACAATGAGCAGTTCTTC. This translates into CASSERAGTSGDNEQFF.